These T cell receptor beta chains were read from a single sample in a study of T cell responses to AZD1222 COVID-19 vaccine. Sequencing used immunoSEQ multiplex PCR; TCRdb keeps in-frame clones, though not all of them. The table includes about 120,000 clones, roughly 90% detected once. The specimen comprised peripheral blood, sampled on day 0 of AZD1222 vaccination. These receptors all come from an adult in good health. CDR3s include the opening cysteine and the closing phenylalanine or tryptophan. The D gene is left open where the match is weak. Where a row states a size, it is once, few, many or the class of an expanded clone; other rows omit it.

J,D,V,size,DNA,CDR3
TRBJ2-5,.,TRBV19,.,TGTGCCAGTCGCCCGGCTACTGGAGAGACCCAGTACTTC,CASRPATGETQYF
TRBJ2-1,.,TRBV11-3,.,TGTGCCAGCAGCCCCCCGGGGGGCAATCAGTTCTTC,CASSPPGGNQFF
TRBJ2-5,.,TRBV19,.,TGTGCCAGTAGTCGAGGGGGCCAAGAGACCCAGTACTTC,CASSRGGQETQYF
TRBJ1-2,.,TRBV29-1,.,TGCAGCGTTGGAGACGGCGACTATGGCTACACCTTC,CSVGDGDYGYTF
TRBJ2-3,.,TRBV4-3,.,TGCGCCAGCAGCCAAGATCGGGCCTCGAGCACAGATACGCAGTATTTT,CASSQDRASSTDTQYF
TRBJ2-1,TRBD2,TRBV5-1,once,TGCGCCAGCAGATCTACTAGCGGGAGCAACAATGAGCAGTTCTTC,CASRSTSGSNNEQFF
TRBJ2-5,.,TRBV5-5,.,TGTGCCAGCAGCTTATCTGGAGTACACCAAGAGACCCAGTACTTC,CASSLSGVHQETQYF
TRBJ2-6,TRBD2,TRBV15,.,TGTGCCACCAGCAGAGAGGGAGGGTCGGGGGCCAACGTCCTGACTTTC,CATSREGGSGANVLTF
TRBJ1-6,.,TRBV3-1/TRBV3-2,.,TGTGCCAGCAGCCTCGCGTATAATTCACCCCTCCACTTT,CASSLAYNSPLHF
TRBJ2-3,TRBD2,TRBV10-1,.,TGCGCCAGCAGTGAGTCGACGCGGGGGGGTGGAGATACGCAGTATTTT,CASSESTRGGGDTQYF
TRBJ1-2,.,TRBV2,.,TGTGCCAGCAGGGAGGGCAGGGGACCGCAGGGCTATGGCTACACCTTC,CASREGRGPQGYGYTF
TRBJ1-6,.,TRBV12-5,many,TGTGCTAGTGCCCCGGTTAATTTCCCTGGTTCACCCCTCCACTTT,CASAPVNFPGSPLHF
TRBJ2-5,.,TRBV27,.,TGTGCCAGCAGGTTAACCTCGACAGAGACCCAGTACTTC,CASRLTSTETQYF
TRBJ2-7,.,TRBV6-2/TRBV6-3,.,TGTGCCAGCAGTTACCAGGGGAAGCAGTACTTC,CASSYQGKQYF